Listed here is a single T cell receptor beta chain. Researchers partitioned CD4+ cells into CD45RA+ naive and CD45RA-negative memory subsets. Germline CDR1 is MGHRA and CDR2 is YSYEKL. This CDR3 has 17 amino acids. Trimming took off 0 bases at V and 4 bases at J, with 15 bases between the two ends. This sample stems from a study of shared clonotypes between healthy human individuals. Here immunoSEQ multiplex PCR was the method, and the copy in TCRdb shows in-frame clones only, minus some. The sample has about 1 million clones; around 82% are singletons. This TCR came from a man younger than 35 in good health. Some clones in this sample may be carry-over from other donors' samples. Sequenced sample: memory CD4+ T cells from PBMCs. The sample's subset: CD45RA-negative fraction. V usage is TRBV4-1 and J usage is TRBJ1-4, with a tentative D call TRBD1 (6 bases). This CDR3 is CASSQDAFGQRNEKLFF. The CDR3, as DNA: TGCGCCAGCAGCCAAGATGCCTTCGGACAGCGTAATGAAAAACTGTTTTTT.